These 26 T cell receptor beta chains originate from one sample sequenced in a study of T cell responses to AZD1222 COVID-19 vaccine. TCRdb's table, derived via immunoSEQ multiplex PCR, lists solely in-frame clones and lacks some. The repertoire consists of around 100,000 clones, with around nine tenths occurring once and the leading ten covering 1.5% to 2%. The specimen was peripheral blood, collected on day 0 of AZD1222 vaccination. The source is an adult in good health.

This clone has only one observation. This chain links TRBV24-1 with TRBJ1-5, with no clear D. The CDR3 extends over 13 amino acids. Germline assignment: CDR1 KGHDR and CDR2 SFDVKD. V was pared by 5 bases and J by 3 bases, with 7 bases between. The CDR3 bases are TGTGCCACCAGTGGGCAAACCAATCAGCCCCAGCATTTT. It specifies CATSGQTNQPQHF.

The rearrangement links TRBV5-1 to TRBJ2-1; D is uncertain. The CDR3 totals 14 residues. Germline V CDR1 and CDR2: SGHRS, YFSETQ. The V end lost 2 bases, the J end lost 1 base, and 7 bases lay between the germline ends. The CDR3 reads CASSLPGSYNEQFF. The CDR3 DNA is TGCGCCAGCAGCTTACCAGGTTCCTACAATGAGCAGTTCTTC.

This chain links TRBV20-1 with TRBJ1-1; D remains unclear. CDR3 length: 13 amino acids. Per germline, CDR1 DFQATT and CDR2 SNEGSKA (reference sequence). V was shortened by 3 bases and J by 3 bases, with 11 bases between the two germline ends. CDR3 amino acids: CSASTGKDTEAFF. CDR3 bases: TGCAGTGCTAGTACGGGGAAAGACACTGAAGCTTTCTTT.

V usage is TRBV2 and J usage is TRBJ1-3; D is unclear. Germline-derived CDR1 and CDR2 are SNHLY and FYNNEI. The germline V and J ends were trimmed by 7 bases and 0 bases, with 16 bases remaining between them. This CDR3 is built from 16 residues. The CDR3 nucleotides read TGTGCCAGCACCAGTATAAAAGTGCTCTCTGGAAACACCATATATTTT. Protein sequence: CASTSIKVLSGNTIYF.

This clone was detected only once. The gene calls are TRBV5-1 and TRBJ2-5; 11 bases are shared with TRBD2. V dropped 3 bases and J dropped 2; count of bases not matched to a gene: 6. Germline V gives CDR1 SGHRS, CDR2 YFSETQ. The CDR3 contains 16 residues. The CDR3 sequence is CASSSKTSGAQETQYF. The CDR3 nucleotides are TGCGCCAGCAGCTCAAAGACTAGCGGGGCACAAGAGACCCAGTACTTC.

This rearrangement joins TRBV9 to TRBJ2-7; D possibly uses TRBD1 or TRBD2 (5 bases each). Trimming stripped 3 bases from V and 3 bases from J, with 13 bases between. CDR1 and CDR2 from the germline V gene are SGDLS and YYNGEE. This CDR3 region has 14 residues. CDR3 amino acids: CASSAGPVLYEQYF. The DNA of the CDR3 is TGTGCCAGCAGCGCGGGACCCGTCCTCTACGAGCAGTACTTC.

The gene calls are TRBV30 and TRBJ1-2, with TRBD1 as a possible D gene (5 bases). Trimming took off 1 base at V and 3 bases at J, with 9 bases between the two ends. The germline CDR1 and CDR2 sequences are GTSNPN and SVGIG (reference sequence). The CDR3 is 13 amino acids. CDR3 in DNA: TGTGCCTGGAGTGATGAGGGGTACTATGGCTACACCTTC. Its protein is CAWSDEGYYGYTF.

The chain has TRBV7-2 and TRBJ1-1, with a weak D call TRBD1 (6 bases). The CDR3 is made up of 14 amino acids. Trimming left V 1 base short and J 11 bases short, with 17 bases between. Germline V lookup: CDR1 SGHTA, CDR2 FQGNSA. In DNA form, the CDR3 reads TGTGCCAGCAGCTTAGAGGGGGGAGTAAGGGGTGCTTTCTTT. Encoded protein: CASSLEGGVRGAFF.

This chain uses TRBV13 with TRBJ2-1; tentatively, D is TRBD1 or TRBD2 (5 bases each). Germline CDR1 PRHDT, CDR2 FYEKMQ (reference sequence). V dropped 3 bases and J dropped 10 bases, with 16 bases sitting between them. There are 14 residues in the CDR3. For the CDR3, the DNA is TGTGCCAGCAGCTTGGGACGCTCCTTACGAGAGCAGTTCTTC. Its protein is CASSLGRSLREQFF.

This chain joins TRBV5-4 and TRBJ1-2; tentative D call: TRBD1 (5 bases). Looked up from germline, CDR1 is SGHNT and CDR2 is YYREEE (reference sequence). The V and J ends lost 3 bases and 5 bases respectively, with 17 bases between them. CDR3 length: 15 residues. In nucleotides, the CDR3 is TGTGCCAGCAGCTCGGGGGATTTGATCTTTTATGGCTACACCTTC. Its protein is CASSSGDLIFYGYTF.

The rearrangement joins TRBV19 to TRBJ1-6; TRBD1 is a possible D gene (5 bases). Trimming took off 6 bases at V and 10 bases at J, with 16 bases between the two ends. Germline CDR1 and CDR2: LNHDA and SQIVND (reference sequence). CDR3 size: 14 residues. The CDR3 here is CASSWGPSGSPLHF. For the CDR3, the DNA is TGTGCCAGTAGCTGGGGACCATCGGGATCACCCCTCCACTTT.

The rearrangement joins TRBV5-1 to TRBJ1-2, with D maybe TRBD1 (5 bases). The CDR3 is 14 residues long. Germline V gives CDR1 SGHRS, CDR2 YFSETQ. Between the trimmed V and J ends, which lost 5 bases and 2 bases, there was a span of 13 bases. CDR3 sequence (DNA): TGCGCCAGCAGATCTCAGGGAGGCAACTATGGCTACACCTTC. This sequence encodes CASRSQGGNYGYTF. Combining the CDR3 with reference TRBV5-1 and TRBJ1-2 gives the whole variable domain KAGVTQTPRYLIKTRGQQVTLSCSPISGHRSVSWYQQTPGQGLQFLFEYFSETQRNKGNFPGRFSGRQFSNSRSEMNVSTLELGDSALYLCASRSQGGNYGYTFGSGTRLTVV.

The rearrangement links TRBV30 to TRBJ1-2, with unresolved D. Trimming removed 4 bases at V and 7 bases at J, with 13 bases between. Per germline, CDR1 GTSNPN and CDR2 SVGIG (reference sequence). The CDR3 has 12 amino acids. This CDR3 reads CAWTDPWSGYTF. The CDR3 nucleotides read TGTGCCTGGACGGATCCATGGAGTGGCTACACCTTC.

This chain joins TRBV7-8 and TRBJ2-1; D is possibly TRBD2 (5 bases). The CDR3 totals 16 residues. V lost 5 bases to trimming and J lost 10 bases, with 24 bases between them. CDR1 and CDR2 (germline): SGHVS, FQNEAQ. The CDR3 reads CASSAFEAASGREQFF. The DNA of the CDR3 is TGTGCCAGCAGCGCGTTTGAAGCGGCCTCGGGAAGAGAGCAGTTCTTC.

The chain recombines TRBV7-9 with TRBJ2-1; D is uncertain. Trimming took 6 bases from V and 2 from J, leaving 11 bases between them. Germline V CDR1 and CDR2: SEHNR, FQNEAQ (reference sequence). This CDR3 contains 14 residues. CDR3 residues: CASSLAGPYNEQFF. DNA for the CDR3: TGTGCCAGCAGTCTGGCAGGACCCTACAATGAGCAGTTCTTC.

This clone occurred a few times. The V gene is TRBV7-3, the J gene TRBJ2-1; TRBD2 agrees at 8 bases. The CDR3 loop spans 17 amino acids. CDR1 SGHTA and CDR2 FQGTGA come from the germline V gene. V lost 4 bases, J lost 4 bases, and 12 bases stayed unmatched. CDR3 protein: CASSWAAAGAGYNEQFF. CDR3 nucleotide sequence: TGTGCCAGCAGCTGGGCCGCAGCGGGAGCTGGATACAATGAGCAGTTCTTC.

J is TRBJ1-5 and V is TRBV29-1; no clear D gene. V gave up 8 bases and J gave up 7 bases, with 15 bases separating them. CDR1 SQVTM and CDR2 ANQGSEA come from the germline V gene. The CDR3 totals 12 residues. This chain's CDR3 is CSQTPQVQPQHF. For the CDR3, the DNA is TGCAGCCAGACCCCTCAGGTACAGCCCCAGCATTTT.

Remarks on this clone: The same CDR3 also results from other DNA sequences found in this sample. The chain links TRBV28 to TRBJ1-6; 9 bases match TRBD1. CDR3 size: 14 residues. Germline-derived CDR1 and CDR2 are MDHEN and SYDVKM. Trimming at V came to 2 bases and at J to 7 bases, leaving 0 bases not matched to a gene. The CDR3 DNA reads TGTGCCAGCAGTTTAGGACAGGGGAATTCACCCCTCCACTTT. Amino acids: CASSLGQGNSPLHF.

The genes are TRBV3-1 (or the pseudogene TRBV3-2) and TRBJ2-5; 10 bases line up with TRBD2. CDR1 is LGHDT and CDR2 is YNNKEL in the germline V gene (reference sequence). This CDR3 spans 14 amino acids. V lost 4 bases to trimming and J lost 2 bases; unmatched junction nucleotides: 1. In nucleotides, the CDR3 is TGTGCCAGCAGCCTGACTAGCGGGCAAGAGACCCAGTACTTC. This translates into CASSLTSGQETQYF.

This chain links TRBV6-4 with TRBJ2-3, with D perhaps TRBD1 (5 bases). The V gene lost 6 bases and the J gene lost 0 bases, with 10 bases spanning the gap. Per germline, CDR1 MRHNA and CDR2 SNTAGT. This CDR3 comprises 14 residues. CDR3 DNA: TGTGCCAGCAGCAGGGAATTTAGCACAGATACGCAGTATTTT. Amino acids: CASSREFSTDTQYF.

The chain couples TRBV30 to TRBJ2-7; possibly TRBD1 or TRBD2 for D (5 bases each). V shed 8 bases and J shed 6 bases, with 11 bases lying between them. Germline assignment: CDR1 GTSNPN and CDR2 SVGIG (reference sequence). The CDR3 covers 10 residues. CDR3 amino acids: CAIGTAEQYF. The CDR3 region has the DNA TGTGCCATTGGGACGGCCGAGCAGTACTTC.

The CDR3 protein is CASSLSRERDTQYF. CDR3 DNA: TGCGCCAGCAGCTTGAGTAGGGAAAGAGATACGCAGTATTTT. The chain joins TRBV5-1 to TRBJ2-3; no firm D call. The germline V and J ends were trimmed by 1 base and 5 bases, with 11 bases remaining between them. Looked up from germline, CDR1 is SGHRS and CDR2 is YFSETQ. The CDR3 covers 14 residues.

The rearrangement uses TRBV3-1 (or the pseudogene TRBV3-2) and TRBJ1-6; D possibly corresponds to TRBD1 (5 bases). Trimming shortened V by 0 bases and J by 9 bases, and 15 bases separated the two germline ends. Germline V gives CDR1 LGHDT, CDR2 YNNKEL (reference sequence). There are 16 residues in the CDR3. CDR3 DNA: TGTGCCAGCAGCCAAGATCTCAGCAGGGCTTCTTCACCCCTCCACTTT. Translating it yields CASSQDLSRASSPLHF.

The chain carries TRBV5-1 and TRBJ1-1; 7 nucleotides line up with TRBD1. The V segment lost 4 bases and the J segment 7 bases; nucleotides outside the gene matches: 13. The CDR3 extends over 15 amino acids. Germline V CDR1 and CDR2: SGHRS, YFSETQ. CDR3 DNA sequence: TGCGCCAGCAGCAACTTCATCGGGACAGATGATGAAGCTTTCTTT. Translated: CASSNFIGTDDEAFF.

This sequence joins TRBV6-1 and TRBJ1-1; the D is unclear. Germline V gives CDR1 MNHNS, CDR2 SASEGT. V was cut by 3 bases and J by 2 bases, with 16 bases left in between. The CDR3 is 16 amino acids. The CDR3 DNA reads as TGTGCCAGCAGTGATGAGGTAGGGAGAGGAAACACTGAAGCTTTCTTT. It specifies CASSDEVGRGNTEAFF.

The rearrangement joins TRBV10-3 to TRBJ1-5; 8 bases align to TRBD1. The CDR3 sequence is 16 residues long. V gave up 10 bases and J gave up 9 bases; unmatched junction bases: 20. Germline V gene sequence: CDR1 ENHRY, CDR2 SYGVKD. The CDR3 sequence is CATHRGSGQGARPQHF. The DNA of the CDR3 is TGTGCCACCCATCGGGGGAGCGGACAGGGAGCCCGGCCCCAGCATTTT.